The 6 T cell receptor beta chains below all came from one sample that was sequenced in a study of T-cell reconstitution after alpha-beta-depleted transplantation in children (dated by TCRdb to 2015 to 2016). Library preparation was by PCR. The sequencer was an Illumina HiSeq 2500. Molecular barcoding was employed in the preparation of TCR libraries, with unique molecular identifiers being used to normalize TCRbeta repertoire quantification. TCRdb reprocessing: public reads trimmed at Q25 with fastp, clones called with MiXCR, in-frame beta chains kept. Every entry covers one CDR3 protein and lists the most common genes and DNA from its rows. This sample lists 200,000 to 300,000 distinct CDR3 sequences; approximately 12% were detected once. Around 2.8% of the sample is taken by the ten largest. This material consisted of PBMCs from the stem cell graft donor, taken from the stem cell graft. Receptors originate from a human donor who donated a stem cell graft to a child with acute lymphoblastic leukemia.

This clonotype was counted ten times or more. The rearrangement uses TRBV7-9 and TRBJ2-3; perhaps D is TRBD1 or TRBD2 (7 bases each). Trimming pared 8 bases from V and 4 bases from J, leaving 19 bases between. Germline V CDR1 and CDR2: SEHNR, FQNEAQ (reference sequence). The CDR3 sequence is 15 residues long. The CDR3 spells CASGPGQAGADTQYF. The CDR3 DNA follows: TGTGCCAGCGGCCCTGGACAGGCGGGGGCAGATACGCAGTATTTT.

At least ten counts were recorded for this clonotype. The CDR3 loop reads CASSYLPGYNEQFF. The CDR3 DNA reads as TGTGCCAGCAGTTACCTCCCCGGTTACAATGAGCAGTTCTTC. The chain carries TRBV6-2 or TRBV6-3 and TRBJ2-1; D call uncertain. The germline CDR1 and CDR2 sequences are MNHEY and SVGEGT. The V gene lost 2 bases and the J gene lost 4 bases, with 9 bases spanning the gap. The CDR3 loop spans 14 amino acids.

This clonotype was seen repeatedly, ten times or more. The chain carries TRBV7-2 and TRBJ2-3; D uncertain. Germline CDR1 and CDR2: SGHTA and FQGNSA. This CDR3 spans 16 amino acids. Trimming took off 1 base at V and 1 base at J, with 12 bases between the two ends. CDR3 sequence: CASSLGSFFGTDTQYF. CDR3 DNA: TGTGCCAGCAGCTTAGGGTCTTTTTTCGGCACAGATACGCAGTATTTT.

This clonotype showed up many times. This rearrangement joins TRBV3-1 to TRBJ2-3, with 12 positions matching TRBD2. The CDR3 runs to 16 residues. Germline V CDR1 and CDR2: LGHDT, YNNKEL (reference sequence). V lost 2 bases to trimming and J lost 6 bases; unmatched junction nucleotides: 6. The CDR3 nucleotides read TGTGCCAGCAGCCAACTGGCTAGCGGGGGGGCCGATACGCAGTATTTT. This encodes CASSQLASGGADTQYF.

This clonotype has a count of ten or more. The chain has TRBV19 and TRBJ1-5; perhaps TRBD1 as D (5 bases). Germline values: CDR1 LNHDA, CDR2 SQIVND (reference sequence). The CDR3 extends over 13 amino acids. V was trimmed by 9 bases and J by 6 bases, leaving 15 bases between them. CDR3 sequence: CASSPSGVQPQHF. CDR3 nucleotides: TGTGCCAGCAGTCCCTCGGGGGTTCAGCCCCAGCATTTT.

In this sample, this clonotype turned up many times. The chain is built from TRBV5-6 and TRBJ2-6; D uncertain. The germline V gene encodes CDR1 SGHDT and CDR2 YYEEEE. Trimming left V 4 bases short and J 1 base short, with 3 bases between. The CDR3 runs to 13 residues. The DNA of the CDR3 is TGTGCCAGCAGCCGGTCTGGGGCCAACGTCCTGACTTTC. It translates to CASSRSGANVLTF. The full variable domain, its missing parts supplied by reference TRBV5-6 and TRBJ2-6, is DAGVTQSPTHLIKTRGQQVTLRCSPKSGHDTVSWYQQALGQGPQFIFQYYEEEERQRGNFPDRFSGHQFPNYSSELNVNALLLGDSALYLCASSRSGANVLTFGAGSRLTVL.